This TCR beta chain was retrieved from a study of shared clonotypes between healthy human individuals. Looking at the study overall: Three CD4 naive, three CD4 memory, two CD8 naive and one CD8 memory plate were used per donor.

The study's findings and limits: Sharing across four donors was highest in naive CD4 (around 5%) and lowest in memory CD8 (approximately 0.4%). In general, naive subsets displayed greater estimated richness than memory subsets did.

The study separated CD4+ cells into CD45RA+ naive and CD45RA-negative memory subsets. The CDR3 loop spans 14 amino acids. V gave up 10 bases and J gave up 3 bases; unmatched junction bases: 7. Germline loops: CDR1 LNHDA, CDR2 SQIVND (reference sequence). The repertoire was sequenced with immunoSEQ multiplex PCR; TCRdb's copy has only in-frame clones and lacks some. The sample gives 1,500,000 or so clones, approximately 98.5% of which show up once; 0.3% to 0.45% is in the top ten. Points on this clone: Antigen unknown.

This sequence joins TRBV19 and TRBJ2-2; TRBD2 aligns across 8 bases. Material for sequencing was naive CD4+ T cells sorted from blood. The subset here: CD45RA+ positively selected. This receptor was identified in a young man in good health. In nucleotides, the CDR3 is TGTGCCACCGATAGCGGGACGGACACCGGGGAGCTGTTTTTT. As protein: CATDSGTDTGELFF.